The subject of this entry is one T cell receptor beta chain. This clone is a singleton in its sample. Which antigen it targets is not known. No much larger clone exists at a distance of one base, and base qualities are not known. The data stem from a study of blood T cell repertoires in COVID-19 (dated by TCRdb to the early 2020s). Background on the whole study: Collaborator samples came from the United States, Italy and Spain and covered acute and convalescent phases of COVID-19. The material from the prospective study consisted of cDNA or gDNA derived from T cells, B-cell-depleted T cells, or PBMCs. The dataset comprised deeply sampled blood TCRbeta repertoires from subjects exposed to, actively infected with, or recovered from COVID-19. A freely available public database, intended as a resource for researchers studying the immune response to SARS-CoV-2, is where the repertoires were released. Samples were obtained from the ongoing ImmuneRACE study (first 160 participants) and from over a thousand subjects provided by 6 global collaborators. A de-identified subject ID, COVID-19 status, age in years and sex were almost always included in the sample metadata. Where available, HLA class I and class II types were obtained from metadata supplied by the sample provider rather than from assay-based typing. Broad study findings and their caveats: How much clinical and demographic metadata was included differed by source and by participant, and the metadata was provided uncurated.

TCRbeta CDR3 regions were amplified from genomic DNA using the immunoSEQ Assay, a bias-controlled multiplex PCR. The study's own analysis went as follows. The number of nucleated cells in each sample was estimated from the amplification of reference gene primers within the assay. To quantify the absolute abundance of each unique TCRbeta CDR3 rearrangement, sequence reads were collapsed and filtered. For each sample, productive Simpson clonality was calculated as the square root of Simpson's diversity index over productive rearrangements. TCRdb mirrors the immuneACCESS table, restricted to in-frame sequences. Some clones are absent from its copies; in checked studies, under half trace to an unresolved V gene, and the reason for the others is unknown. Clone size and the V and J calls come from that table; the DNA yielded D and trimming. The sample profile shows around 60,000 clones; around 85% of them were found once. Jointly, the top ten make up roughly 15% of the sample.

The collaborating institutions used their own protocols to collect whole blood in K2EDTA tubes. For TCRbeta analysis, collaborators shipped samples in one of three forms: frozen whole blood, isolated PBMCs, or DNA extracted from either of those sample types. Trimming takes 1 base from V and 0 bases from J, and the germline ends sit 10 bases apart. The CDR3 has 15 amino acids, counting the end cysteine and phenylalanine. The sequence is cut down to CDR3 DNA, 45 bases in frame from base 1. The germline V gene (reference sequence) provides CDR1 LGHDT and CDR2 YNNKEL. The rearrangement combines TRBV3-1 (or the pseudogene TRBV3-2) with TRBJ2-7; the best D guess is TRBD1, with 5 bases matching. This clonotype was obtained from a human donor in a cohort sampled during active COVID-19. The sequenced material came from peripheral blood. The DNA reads TGTGCCAGCAGCCAAGGGGCAGGGCCCTCCTACGAGCAGTACTTC. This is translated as CASSQGAGPSYEQYF.